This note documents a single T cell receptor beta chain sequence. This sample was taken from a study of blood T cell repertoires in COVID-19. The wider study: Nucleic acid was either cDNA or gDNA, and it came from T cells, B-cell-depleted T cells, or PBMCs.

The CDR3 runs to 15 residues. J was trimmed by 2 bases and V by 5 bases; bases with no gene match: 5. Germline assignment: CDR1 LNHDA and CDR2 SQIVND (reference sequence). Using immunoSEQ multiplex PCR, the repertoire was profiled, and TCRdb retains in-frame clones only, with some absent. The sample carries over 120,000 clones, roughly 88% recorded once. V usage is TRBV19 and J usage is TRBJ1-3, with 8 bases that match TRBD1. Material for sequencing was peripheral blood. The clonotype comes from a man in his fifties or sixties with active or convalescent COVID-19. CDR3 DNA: TGTGCCAGTAGTCCCCGGACAGGGACTGGAAACACCATATATTTT. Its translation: CASSPRTGTGNTIYF.